This T cell receptor beta chain was observed in a study of CD8 T cells in Susac syndrome. The sequenced target, TCR beta, came from blood CD8+ and CD4+ T cells. Healthy donors constituted the controls, which were matched for age and sex. This CDR3 has 18 amino acids. The germline gives CDR1 SGHNT, CDR2 YYREEE (reference sequence). V lost 0 bases, J lost 3 bases, and 12 bases stayed unmatched. The authors reverse transcribed roughly 0.5 to 1 ug RNA with random hexamers. An immunoSEQ multiplex PCR generated amplified TCR beta CDR3 products spanning 54 Vbeta and 13 Jbeta. TCRdb re-called the immunoSEQ multiplex PCR reads with MiXCR, one entry per CDR3 protein. Among over 100,000 distinct CDR3 sequences listed, 92% were seen once.

Sequencing input: CD4+ T cells from PBMCs. The sequence was obtained from a human donor in good health. V and J are TRBV5-4 and TRBJ1-1, with 9 nucleotides matching TRBD1. CDR3 DNA sequence: TGTGCCAGCAGCTTGGTTCCTCAACCGGGACAGGGTTACACTGAAGCTTTCTTT. It yields the protein CASSLVPQPGQGYTEAFF.